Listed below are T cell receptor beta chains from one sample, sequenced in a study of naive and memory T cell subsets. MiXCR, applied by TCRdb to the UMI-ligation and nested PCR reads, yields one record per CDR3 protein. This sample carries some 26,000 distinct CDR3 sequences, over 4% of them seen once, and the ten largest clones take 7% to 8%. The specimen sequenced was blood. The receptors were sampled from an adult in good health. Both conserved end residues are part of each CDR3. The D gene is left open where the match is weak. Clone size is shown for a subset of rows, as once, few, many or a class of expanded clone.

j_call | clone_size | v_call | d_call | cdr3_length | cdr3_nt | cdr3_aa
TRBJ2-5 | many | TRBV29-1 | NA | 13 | TGCAGCGTTGTGGCAGGAACTCAAGAGACCCAGTACTTC | CSVVAGTQETQYF
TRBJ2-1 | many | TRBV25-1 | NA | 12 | TGTGCCAGCAGTGATGGGGGGCGCGAGCAGTTCTTC | CASSDGGREQFF
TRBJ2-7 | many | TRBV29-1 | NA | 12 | TGCAGCGTTGAAGTTATGGCCTACGAGCAGTACTTC | CSVEVMAYEQYF
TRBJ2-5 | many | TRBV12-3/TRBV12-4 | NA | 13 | TGTGCCAGCAGTTTCGACGAGGGGGAGACCCAGTACTTC | CASSFDEGETQYF
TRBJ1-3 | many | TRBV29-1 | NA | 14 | TGCAGCGTGGGGGACTCTAGCTCTGGAAACACCATATATTTT | CSVGDSSSGNTIYF
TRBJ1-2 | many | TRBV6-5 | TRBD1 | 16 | TGTGCCAGCAGACCCAGTACCGGGACAGGGAACTATGGCTACACCTTC | CASRPSTGTGNYGYTF
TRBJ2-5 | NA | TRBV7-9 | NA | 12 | TGTGCCAGCAGCTTAGTGTTTGAGACCCAGTACTTC | CASSLVFETQYF
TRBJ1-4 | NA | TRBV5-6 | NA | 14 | TGTGCCAGCAGCTTTGGGCAGGGGAGTGAAAAACTGTTTTTT | CASSFGQGSEKLFF
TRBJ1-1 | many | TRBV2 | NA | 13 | TGTGCCAGCAGTGCGACCCTGAACACTGAAGCTTTCTTT | CASSATLNTEAFF
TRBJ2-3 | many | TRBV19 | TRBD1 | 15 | TGTGCCAGTAGTATAGGGGACAGGGTCCCAGATACGCAGTATTTT | CASSIGDRVPDTQYF
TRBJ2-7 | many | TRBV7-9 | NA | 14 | TGTGCCAGCAGCTTAGCGTCTGCGGGCTACGAGCAGTACTTC | CASSLASAGYEQYF
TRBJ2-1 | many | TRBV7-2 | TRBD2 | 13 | TGTGCCAGCCGAGGACTAGCTCGCAATGAGCAGTTCTTC | CASRGLARNEQFF
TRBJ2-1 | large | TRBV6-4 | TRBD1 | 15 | TGTGCCAGCAGTGAAGCGGGACAGGGGGGAGATGAGCAGTTCTTC | CASSEAGQGGDEQFF
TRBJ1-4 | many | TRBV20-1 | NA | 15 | TGCAGTCCGAAGGAGCCCAGGGCAACTAATGAAAAACTGTTTTTT | CSPKEPRATNEKLFF
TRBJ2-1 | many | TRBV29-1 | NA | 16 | TGCAGCGTTGAAGATCTGGAGAGAGCGTCCGCCAATGAGCAGTTCTTC | CSVEDLERASANEQFF
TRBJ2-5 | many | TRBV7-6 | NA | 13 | TGTGCCAGCAGCTTAATGTTCGGGGAGACCCAGTACTTC | CASSLMFGETQYF
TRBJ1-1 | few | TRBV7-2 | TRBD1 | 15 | TGTGCCAGCAGCTACTCCGACAGGGGGGCCACTGAAGCTTTCTTT | CASSYSDRGATEAFF
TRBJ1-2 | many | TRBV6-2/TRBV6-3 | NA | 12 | TGTGCCAGCAACGACCGTGACTATGGCTACACCTTC | CASNDRDYGYTF
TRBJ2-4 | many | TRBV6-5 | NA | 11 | TGTGCCAGCAGTAACGGCCAGTACGAGTACTTC | CASSNGQYEYF
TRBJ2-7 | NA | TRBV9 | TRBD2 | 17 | TGTGCCAGCAGCGCCCAACCGGGGGGGGGAGCCTCCTACGAGCAGTACTTC | CASSAQPGGGASYEQYF
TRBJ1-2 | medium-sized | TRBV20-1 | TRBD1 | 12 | TGCAGTGCGCCGGACAGGGTTGATGGCTACACCTTC | CSAPDRVDGYTF
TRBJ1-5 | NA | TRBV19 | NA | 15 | TGTGCCAGTAGTATTCGCGGGGCAAGCAATCAGCCCCAGCATTTT | CASSIRGASNQPQHF
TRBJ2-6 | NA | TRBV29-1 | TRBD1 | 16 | TGCAGCGTTGAGGGGCGACAGGGCAAAGGGGCCAACGTCCTGACTTTC | CSVEGRQGKGANVLTF
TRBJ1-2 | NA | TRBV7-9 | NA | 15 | TGTGCCAGCAGCTTGAGAGGGACGGAAAACTATGGCTACACCTTC | CASSLRGTENYGYTF
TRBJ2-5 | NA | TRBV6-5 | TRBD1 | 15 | TGTGCCAGCAGTTACTCAACAGGGGGTCAAGAGACCCAGTACTTC | CASSYSTGGQETQYF